The 3 T cell receptor beta chains listed next were all sequenced from one sample in a study of blood T cells in healthy people across ages. Combining a sample-barcoded 5' primer with a J-beta primer mix, a second PCR ran for roughly 6 to 12 cycles. TCRdb reprocessed the 5' RACE reads with MiXCR, giving one entry per CDR3 protein. In the table there are around 820,000 distinct CDR3 sequences, more than 20% of which are singletons. The sample also formed part of further work on T cells of mothers and their children.

The sequenced sample consisted of blood. The source of these receptors is a boy younger than 18 in good health.

There are many counts of this clonotype. The V and J genes are TRBV7-9 and TRBJ1-6; TRBD1 agrees at 7 bases. Germline assignment: CDR1 SEHNR and CDR2 FQNEAQ (reference sequence). The CDR3 contains 15 residues. J gave up 8 bases and V 5 bases, and 9 bases lay outside the gene matches. CDR3 sequence reads: CASSRQGGSDSPLHF. The CDR3 nucleotides read TGTGCCAGCAGCCGTCAGGGGGGATCAGATTCACCCCTCCACTTT.

The chain recombines TRBV28 with TRBJ2-1; 10 nucleotides align to TRBD2. This CDR3 is 16 amino acids long. Germline assignment: CDR1 MDHEN and CDR2 SYDVKM. The J segment lost 4 bases and the V segment lost 5 bases, leaving 8 bases of the junction unmatched. CDR3 in amino acids: CASSHPLAGPYNEQFF. As DNA, the CDR3 is TGTGCCAGCAGTCACCCACTAGCGGGACCTTACAATGAGCAGTTCTTC.

The chain employs TRBV4-3 and TRBJ2-3; D gene ambiguous. Per germline, CDR1 LGHNA and CDR2 YSLEER. V dropped 0 bases and J dropped 0 bases, with 4 bases sitting between them. This CDR3 has 14 amino acids. Here the CDR3 DNA reads TGCGCCAGCAGCCAAGACCAAAGCACAGATACGCAGTATTTT. It translates to CASSQDQSTDTQYF.